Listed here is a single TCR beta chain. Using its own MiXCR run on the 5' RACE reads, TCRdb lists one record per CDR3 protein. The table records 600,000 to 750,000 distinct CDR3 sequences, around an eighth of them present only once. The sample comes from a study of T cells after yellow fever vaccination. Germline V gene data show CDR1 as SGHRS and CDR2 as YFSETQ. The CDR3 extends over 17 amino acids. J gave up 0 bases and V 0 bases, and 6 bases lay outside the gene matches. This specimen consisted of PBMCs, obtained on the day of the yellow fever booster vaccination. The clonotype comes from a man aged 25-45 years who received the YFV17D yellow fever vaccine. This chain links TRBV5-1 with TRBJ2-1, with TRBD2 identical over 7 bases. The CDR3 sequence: CASSLGLPGGSYNEQFF. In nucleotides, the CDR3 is TGCGCCAGCAGCTTGGGGCTACCGGGAGGCTCCTACAATGAGCAGTTCTTC.